This TCR beta chain was profiled in a study of read filtering for tumor transcriptome and immune sequencing. Across the study: After DNase treatment, RNA was made into whole-transcriptome libraries. IR-seq gave about 3.5 to 10.27 million TCR reads per sample; RNA-seq gave roughly 80 to 1273.

The study, taken as a whole, reports: Correlation between methods rose after single-read clonotypes were removed. IR-seq captured clonotypes deeper and more reliably than RNA-seq.

From about 400 ng of RNA, a library with molecular barcoded alpha/delta and beta/gamma adaptors was made. MiXCR, run by TCRdb on the reads, gives a single entry per CDR3 protein. The repertoire holds about 62,000 distinct CDR3 sequences, with 15% to 20% as singletons. The CDR3 is made up of 14 amino acids. The germline V and J ends were trimmed by 3 bases and 1 base, with 10 bases remaining between them. Germline CDR1 and CDR2: MGHRA and YSYEKL. This clonotype was seen at least ten times. Its antigen is not identified. Material: a population of CD138-negative cells sorted from bone marrow. This clonotype was sampled from a donor over 35 with multiple myeloma. The J gene is TRBJ2-7, the V gene TRBV4-1, with a weak D call TRBD1 (6 bases). The CDR3: CASSHNTGSYEQYF. The CDR3 nucleotides are TGCGCCAGCAGCCATAATACAGGGTCCTACGAGCAGTACTTC.